This entry concerns a single T cell receptor beta chain. The antigen is not known. Time point defined: cycle 4 day 1 (C4D1), after more than five weeks of nivolumab. Each of the patients experienced relapse following autologous stem cell transplantation, and their brentuximab vedotin exposure differed. V gave up 3 bases and J gave up 4 bases; unmatched junction bases: 2. The V gene's germline CDR1 is MNHNS and CDR2 SASEGT. The CDR3 has 13 residues. Generated by immunoSEQ multiplex PCR, the TCRdb table keeps only in-frame clones and is missing some. The table lists some 33,000 clones, roughly four fifths of them singletons, with about 15% in the top ten. This sample stems from a study of PD-1 blockade in classical Hodgkin lymphoma. Study-wide points: The study found complete responders had baseline diversity similar to newly diagnosed patients.

This chain uses TRBV6-1 with TRBJ1-1, with TRBD1 matching over 7 bases. Sequenced here: peripheral blood mononuclear cells (PBMCs), sampled before the fourth cycle of nivolumab. This receptor was taken from a human donor with classical Hodgkin lymphoma. The CDR3 loop is CASSEQGGTEAFF. In nucleotides, the CDR3 is TGTGCCAGCAGTGAGCAGGGGGGCACTGAAGCTTTCTTT.